This TCR beta chain is from a study of vaccination and CD4 T cells after COVID-19. Scientists ran DNA taken from cultured CD4+ T cells through the Oncomine TCR Beta short-read assay for sequencing. TCRdb re-called the PCR reads with MiXCR, one entry per CDR3 protein. The repertoire holds some 7,800 distinct CDR3 sequences, with approximately 58% as singletons. About this clonotype: Antigen: not known.

Noted treatment: approximately 10-day PBMC culture with coronavirus spike peptide pools or control peptides (ViraFEST assay). Collection of the unexposed donor's CD4+ T cells took place before the COVID-19 pandemic (2011-2018). The TCR sequence derives from a human donor in good health. Sequenced sample: CD4+ T cells from blood, cultured in vitro.

The CDR3 DNA follows: TGTGCCAGCAAGACTAGCTTGGAGACCCAGTACTTC. This gives the protein CASKTSLETQYF. This sequence joins TRBV2 and TRBJ2-5, with TRBD2 matching 7 bases. The CDR3 length is 12 residues. Germline CDR1 SNHLY, CDR2 FYNNEI. The ends lost 7 bases at V and 5 bases at J; junction bases unmatched: 4.